What follows describes a single T cell receptor (beta chain). This clonotype was recorded a few times. Its specific antigen is unknown. Base qualities are not at hand, and no much larger clone is one base apart. CDR1 and CDR2, looked up from the germline V gene (reference sequence), are LNHDA and SQIVND. The CDR3 spans 15 residues, from the cysteine through the phenylalanine. The entry retains the CDR3 DNA only, 45 bases that are in frame from base 1. Trimming removed 2 bases from V and 8 bases from J, leaving 13 bases between the germline ends. TCR beta VDJ combination and CDR3 sequence profiling used genomic DNA as the template. TCR repertoire sequencing was run on an Illumina HiSeq 2000. In the original analysis: Repertoires were assessed using TRBV/TRBJ rearrangement plots, CDR3 size and DJ length profiles, and Simpson's diversity index. The most abundant DNA sequence in the deep sequencing data was taken as the immunodominant clone. CDR3 amino acid sequences were checked for sharing across subjects and were also compared against the VDJdb database and published repertoires. TCRdb itself trimmed the public reads at Q25 with fastp, ran MiXCR and retained productive beta chains. Each entry merges the rows of one CDR3 protein and shows their most common DNA and genes. These V and J calls derive from TCRdb rather than the authors' analysis. For this sample there are under 200,000 distinct CDR3 sequences; approximately 40% appear just once. The ten biggest clones cover approximately 1% of the sample.

In this study, sorted CD4+ and CD8+ T cells from the blood of healthy subjects and of severe aplastic anemia patients had their TCR repertoires deep-sequenced. Ficoll-Paque density gradient centrifugation was used to isolate peripheral blood mononuclear cells. Before DNA extraction, CD4+ and CD8+ T cells were sorted by FACS or by magnetic beads. These data originate in a study of CD8+CD57+ T cells in acquired aplastic anemia (dated by TCRdb to 2016 to 2019). Looking at the study overall: DNA extracted from sorted CD4+ and CD8+ cells had a mean of 3.2 ug, with a range of roughly 0.18 to 27.4 ug. Mean read counts for healthy donor samples were about 10.8 million for CD4+ cells and roughly 12 million for CD8+ cells.

The study at large found these results: CD8+ Simpson's diversity did not differ significantly between patients and healthy controls (P=0.060). Roughly 30 CD8+ CDR3 sequences were shared between patients and controls but appeared highly expressed in patients and within their immunodominant clones.

Recombination joined TRBV19 with TRBJ1-6; too little of a D gene remains to name it. Sample: sorted CD4+, CD8+, or CD8+CD57+ T cells (not recorded which) from PBMCs. This clonotype was obtained from a human donor in good health. The bases are TGTGCCAGTAGTATATCCGTGGGTTTCGATTCACCCCTCCACTTT. Its coded protein is CASSISVGFDSPLHF. With the portions outside the CDR3 filled from the reference TRBV19 and TRBJ1-6 genes, the complete variable region becomes DGGITQSPKYLFRKEGQNVTLSCEQNLNHDAMYWYRQDPGQGLRLIYYSQIVNDFQKGDIAEGYSVSREKKESFPLTVTSAQKNPTAFYLCASSISVGFDSPLHFGNGTRLTVT.